The 8 T cell receptor beta chains presented below share a single source sample, sequenced in a study of T cell responses to AZD1222 COVID-19 vaccine. The method was immunoSEQ multiplex PCR; TCRdb's version includes in-frame clones alone and lacks a portion of them. The table includes about 79,000 clones, 83% detected once. Sequencing was performed on peripheral blood, taken 28 days after the second AZD1222 dose. Receptors were obtained from an adult who received the AZD1222 COVID-19 vaccine.

V usage is TRBV5-4 and J usage is TRBJ2-5; D might be TRBD1 or TRBD2, each matching 5 bases. Trimming pared 0 bases from V and 0 bases from J, leaving 9 bases between. Germline CDR1 SGHNT, CDR2 YYREEE (reference sequence). The CDR3 runs to 15 residues. CDR3 sequence (DNA): TGTGCCAGCAGCTTGGGAGGGACGTACCAAGAGACCCAGTACTTC. This sequence encodes CASSLGGTYQETQYF. The whole variable domain, filled in from reference TRBV5-4 and TRBJ2-5, reads ETGVTQSPTHLIKTRGQQVTLRCSSQSGHNTVSWYQQALGQGPQFIFQYYREEENGRGNFPPRFSGLQFPNYSSELNVNALELDDSALYLCASSLGGTYQETQYFGPGTRLLVL.

The CDR3 is CATSDFETGIRNEQFF. The CDR3 DNA sequence: TGTGCCACCAGTGATTTTGAAACGGGAATTAGAAATGAGCAGTTCTTC. The chain uses TRBV24-1 and TRBJ2-1; possibly TRBD2 for D (5 bases). Germline CDR1 is KGHDR and CDR2 is SFDVKD. This CDR3 region has 16 residues. Trimming left V 1 base short and J 7 bases short, with 16 bases between.

This chain uses TRBV24-1 with TRBJ2-3; D perhaps matches TRBD1 (6 bases). The V and J ends lost 8 bases and 1 base respectively, with 9 bases between them. Germline-derived CDR1 and CDR2 are KGHDR and SFDVKD. The length of the CDR3 is 13 residues. This CDR3 reads CATKAGGTDTQYF. For the CDR3, the DNA is TGTGCCACCAAGGCAGGGGGCACAGATACGCAGTATTTT.

This chain links TRBV6-6 with TRBJ1-3, with a possible D match to TRBD1 (6 bases). V was trimmed by 6 bases and J by 9 bases, leaving 24 bases between them. Germline V gene data show CDR1 as MNHNY and CDR2 as SVGAGI (reference sequence). The CDR3 spans 16 residues. CDR3: CASSHFDGAGVSTIYF. The DNA of the CDR3 is TGTGCCAGCAGCCATTTCGACGGGGCAGGGGTGAGCACCATATATTTT.

The rearrangement links TRBV5-8 to TRBJ1-5; tentative D call: TRBD1 (6 bases). V was trimmed by 4 bases and J by 5 bases, leaving 16 bases between them. Germline lookup yields CDR1 SGHTS and CDR2 YDEGEE. CDR3 length: 15 residues. The CDR3: CASSAYQGSDQPQHF. The DNA for the CDR3 is TGTGCCAGCAGCGCTTATCAGGGGTCGGATCAGCCCCAGCATTTT.

The CDR3 sequence is CASSLGRDIGYTF. In DNA, the CDR3 is TGTGCCAGCAGTTTAGGCAGGGATATTGGCTACACCTTC. The gene calls are TRBV12-3 or TRBV12-4 and TRBJ1-2, with D possibly being TRBD1 (5 bases). The CDR3 is 13 residues long. V shed 1 base and J shed 7 bases, with 10 bases lying between them.

This chain joins TRBV27 and TRBJ2-1, with D unclear. CDR3 length: 13 residues. Germline V gene sequence: CDR1 MNHEY, CDR2 SMNVEV (reference sequence). V was clipped by 5 bases and J by 5 bases, with 10 bases between them. The CDR3 DNA follows: TGTGCCAGCAGTCCCGGTAGACACAATGAGCAGTTCTTC. It encodes CASSPGRHNEQFF.

This clone came up once. The rearrangement uses TRBV7-3 and TRBJ2-1, with 10 bases identical to TRBD2. The CDR3 contains 15 residues. V lost 2 bases to trimming and J lost 8 bases; unmatched junction nucleotides: 6. Germline V lookup: CDR1 SGHTA, CDR2 FQGTGA. This chain's CDR3 is CASSLLAGEGHEQFF. The CDR3 bases are TGTGCCAGCAGCTTACTAGCGGGAGAAGGCCATGAGCAGTTCTTC. Drawing the rest from reference TRBV7-3 and TRBJ2-1, the complete variable domain is GAGVSQTPSNKVTEKGKYVELRCDPISGHTALYWYRQSLGQGPEFLIYFQGTGAADDSGLPNDRFFAVRPEGSVSTLKIQRTERGDSAVYLCASSLLAGEGHEQFFGPGTRLTVL.